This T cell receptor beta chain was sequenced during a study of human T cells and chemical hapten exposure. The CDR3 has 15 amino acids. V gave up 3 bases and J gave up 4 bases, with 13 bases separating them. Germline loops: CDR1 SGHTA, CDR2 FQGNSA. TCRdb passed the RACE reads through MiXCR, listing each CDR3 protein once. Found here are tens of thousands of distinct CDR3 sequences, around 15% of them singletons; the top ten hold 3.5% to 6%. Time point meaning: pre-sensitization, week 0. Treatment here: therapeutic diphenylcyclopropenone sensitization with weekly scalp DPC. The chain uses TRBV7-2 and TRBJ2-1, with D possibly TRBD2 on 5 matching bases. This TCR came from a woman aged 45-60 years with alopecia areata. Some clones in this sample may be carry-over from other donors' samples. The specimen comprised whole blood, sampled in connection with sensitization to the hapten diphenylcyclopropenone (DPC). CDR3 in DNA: TGTGCCAGCAGCTTGCAATCCCGCGGGTACAATGAGCAGTTCTTC. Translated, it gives CASSLQSRGYNEQFF.